This T cell receptor beta chain was recorded in a study of T-cell reconstitution after alpha-beta-depleted transplantation in children. This CDR3 spans 13 amino acids. With 7 bases clipped from V and 6 bases from J, the junction kept 4 bases outside the gene matches. Unique molecular identifiers were used to barcode this TCRbeta library. In TCRdb, the PCR reads were re-called with MiXCR into one record per CDR3 protein. The repertoire holds roughly 200,000 distinct CDR3 sequences, 14% to 15% seen once, with around 13% in the top ten. The chain uses TRBV12-3 or TRBV12-4 and TRBJ2-7; 12 nucleotides match TRBD2. Sequencing was performed on PBMCs from the stem cell graft donor, taken from the stem cell graft. The origin of this receptor is a human donor who donated a stem cell graft to a child with acute lymphoblastic leukemia. For the CDR3, the DNA is TGTGCCAGCACGACTAGCGGGAGACGCGAGCAGTACTTC. Amino acids: CASTTSGRREQYF.